These T cell receptor beta chains were read from a single sample in a study of long-term antiretroviral therapy in people with HIV. Profiled with immunoSEQ multiplex PCR; TCRdb holds only in-frame clones, not every one. Of 30,000 or so clones listed, 70% to 90% are singletons. Sample: unsorted PBMCs, taken 0.8 years before starting antiretroviral therapy. These receptors all come from a man younger than 35 with HIV. The conserved cysteine and the conserved F or W are not part of the CDR3 here.

j_call v_call cdr3_aa
TRBJ2-3 TRBV7-9 ASSLMSGDTQY
TRBJ2-1 TRBV21-1 AKETQF
TRBJ2-5 TRBV5-1 ASSLGLAKETQY
TRBJ1-3 TRBV4-1 ASSHPDRALFSGNTIY
TRBJ2-7 TRBV11-1 ASSDRRRTYEQY
TRBJ2-2 TRBV7-6 ASSLALTNTGELF
TRBJ2-3 TRBV5-1 ASSMEDTQY
TRBJ2-1 TRBV9 ASSGSAGVKNEQF
TRBJ2-5 TRBV9 ASSVGLAGAETQY
TRBJ1-4 TRBV6-1 ASSRGQGYEKLF
TRBJ2-3 TRBV5-3 AFSGERTDTQY
TRBJ1-1 TRBV7-9 ASSLGRVGTEAF
TRBJ1-2 TRBV9 ASSPRGLDYGYT
TRBJ1-1 TRBV18 ASSPPWTDQNTEAF
TRBJ1-2 TRBV7-8 ASSKQGTSYGYT
TRBJ2-3 TRBV19 ASTLGTGTDTQY
TRBJ2-7 TRBV5-6 ASSQGPQLFTYEQY
TRBJ2-3 TRBV5-6 ASSGSTATSWDTQY
TRBJ2-3 TRBV9 ASSVGQTSTDTQY
TRBJ2-7 TRBV2 ASRDGTFGEQY
TRBJ1-2 TRBV5-6 ASTKLELLGSDGYT
TRBJ2-7 TRBV18 ASSRGQNYEQY
TRBJ1-5 TRBV9 ASSDDRVGQPQH
TRBJ1-2 TRBV5-6 ASSLVGTGYT
TRBJ2-2 TRBV7-8 ASLNRGELF
TRBJ2-7 TRBV6-6 ASSYSDEQY
TRBJ1-2 TRBV10-3 AISREGYGYT
TRBJ1-1 TRBV18 ASSAQGGPNTEAF
TRBJ2-1 TRBV18 ASSLGVIGTGYNEQF
TRBJ2-2 TRBV7-8 ASSFSTRKGELF
TRBJ2-2 TRBV2 ASSPTSPAGELF
TRBJ2-2 TRBV6-5 ASSLRGRELF
TRBJ2-7 TRBV7-2 ASSLVDEQY
TRBJ2-7 TRBV10-3 AISDGGSGDEQY
TRBJ2-3 TRBV19 ASSSKTGGPSGDTQY
TRBJ2-1 TRBV7-3 ASSLSFGGDEQF
TRBJ1-2 TRBV9 ASSPDDRPYGYT
TRBJ1-1 TRBV30 AWDALADTEAF
TRBJ1-1 TRBV5-1 ASSLRVTDREAF
TRBJ1-4 TRBV4-2 ASSPVSGTGAWNEKLF
TRBJ1-1 TRBV19 ASSIEGQGFTEAF